Below, 24 T cell receptor beta chains from the same sample are listed, as sequenced in a study of shared clonotypes between healthy human individuals. TCRdb keeps only in-frame clones here, not all; method: immunoSEQ multiplex PCR. The sample consists of about 680,000 clones, less than 80% of them appearing once. Sequenced material: memory CD4+ T cells sorted from blood. Subset specified: CD45RA-negative fraction. The receptors stem from a woman aged 25 to 39 in good health.

The chain has TRBV7-2 and TRBJ1-1; D is uncertain. The CDR3 runs to 13 residues. Germline lookup yields CDR1 SGHTA and CDR2 FQGNSA. Trimming left V 5 bases short and J 2 bases short, with 9 bases between. CDR3 nucleotide sequence: TGTGCCAGCAGCGCGGGATTTAACACTGAAGCTTTCTTT. Translation gives CASSAGFNTEAFF.

This clone was counted once. The rearrangement joins TRBV30 to TRBJ2-7; TRBD2 matches at 11 bases. Germline values: CDR1 GTSNPN, CDR2 SVGIG (reference sequence). Unmatched junction bases numbered 9, after V lost 5 bases and J lost 9 bases. The CDR3 extends over 13 amino acids. CDR3 nucleotides: TGTGCCTGGGACGGGACTAGCGGACTGGGGCAGTACTTC. It encodes CAWDGTSGLGQYF.

Comment on this clone: At one boundary the junction diverges from the germline segment, which might be a read error. As DNA, the CDR3 is TGCGCCAGCAGTCAATCGAAGGGGTGCCAATTC. Its translation is CASSQSKGCQF. The chain has TRBV23-1 and TRBJ2-7; the D gene is possibly TRBD1 (5 bases). TRBV23-1 is classed as an ORF, of uncertain function. CDR3 length equals 11 residues.

With regard to this clone: This sample includes further DNA sequences coding for the same CDR3. The CDR3 region has the DNA TGTGCCAGCAGTGAAGGGGGCTATCAGCCCCAGCATTTT. Its protein product is CASSEGGYQPQHF. The chain carries TRBV2 and TRBJ1-5; D might be TRBD1 (5 bases). The length of the CDR3 is 13 residues. CDR1 SNHLY and CDR2 FYNNEI come from the germline V gene. Trimming pared 1 base from V and 5 bases from J, leaving 6 bases between.

This clone occurred once. This chain uses TRBV10-3 with TRBJ1-5; the D is unclear. The CDR3 has 16 residues. V lost 6 bases, J lost 5 bases, and 20 bases lay in between. The V gene's germline CDR1 is ENHRY and CDR2 SYGVKD. The chain's CDR3 is CAISSSGNRDHQPQHF. For the CDR3, the DNA is TGTGCCATCAGCTCATCTGGGAACCGCGATCATCAGCCCCAGCATTTT.

The chain links TRBV19 to TRBJ2-7; weak D call: TRBD1 (8 bases). Looked up from germline, CDR1 is LNHDA and CDR2 is SQIVND (reference sequence). The CDR3 spans 14 residues. The V gene lost 6 bases and the J gene lost 6 bases, with 18 bases spanning the gap. The CDR3 region has the DNA TGTGCCAGTAGACCCCAGGACAGGGAGGGCGAGCAGTACTTC. Encoded protein: CASRPQDREGEQYF.

V gene TRBV19 combines with J gene TRBJ2-1; D call uncertain. The V and J ends lost 5 bases and 0 bases respectively, with 14 bases between them. The CDR3 totals 16 residues. From germline, CDR1 is LNHDA and CDR2 SQIVND (reference sequence). The CDR3 region has the DNA TGTGCCAGTAGTTCTACGGCGGTAAACTCCTACAATGAGCAGTTCTTC. Encoded protein: CASSSTAVNSYNEQFF.

This rearrangement joins TRBV5-1 to TRBJ1-2; TRBD1 agrees at 7 bases. Germline-derived CDR1 and CDR2 are SGHRS and YFSETQ. V lost 3 bases to trimming and J lost 8 bases; unmatched junction nucleotides: 7. CDR3 length: 13 amino acids. The CDR3 here is CASSSRQGVGYTF. Here the CDR3 DNA reads TGCGCCAGCAGCTCCAGACAGGGCGTCGGCTACACCTTC.

This chain uses TRBV7-2 with TRBJ2-5; 12 positions agree with TRBD2. V lost 5 bases and J lost 2; bases outside the gene matches: 9. CDR3 length: 17 amino acids. Germline loops: CDR1 SGHTA, CDR2 FQGNSA. CDR3 nucleotides: TGTGCCAGCAGCCTGGGGGGACTAGCGGGCAAGCAAGAGACCCAGTACTTC. Its protein product is CASSLGGLAGKQETQYF.

The gene calls are TRBV6-5 and TRBJ2-1; no clear D. Germline loops: CDR1 MNHEY, CDR2 SVGAGI. The germline V and J ends were trimmed by 8 bases and 0 bases, with 11 bases remaining between them. The CDR3 extends over 14 amino acids. The CDR3 reads CASRGLSSYNEQFF. The CDR3 DNA sequence: TGTGCCAGCCGCGGCCTAAGCTCCTACAATGAGCAGTTCTTC.

The chain uses TRBV4-1 and TRBJ1-5; D gene uncertain. V was pared by 1 base and J by 5 bases, with 12 bases between. Germline V gives CDR1 MGHRA, CDR2 YSYEKL. The CDR3 consists of 15 residues. Here the CDR3 DNA reads TGCGCCAGCAGCCAAGCTTCGTGGAGGGATCAGCCCCAGCATTTT. Translation: CASSQASWRDQPQHF.

The CDR3 spells CASSEGGQGTQYF. CDR3 nucleotide sequence: TGTGCCAGCAGTGAAGGGGGGCAGGGTACGCAGTATTTT. The rearrangement joins TRBV25-1 to TRBJ2-3, with D perhaps TRBD1 or TRBD2 (6 bases each). The CDR3 totals 13 residues. Trimming stripped 2 bases from V and 8 bases from J, with 11 bases between. Germline V lookup: CDR1 MGHDK, CDR2 SYGVNS.

J is TRBJ1-4 and V is TRBV28, with D possibly TRBD1 on 5 matching bases. This CDR3 is 13 amino acids long. Germline V gene sequence: CDR1 MDHEN, CDR2 SYDVKM. Trimming pared 8 bases from V and 8 bases from J, leaving 15 bases between. CDR3 sequence reads: CASAGGGREKLFF. The DNA of the CDR3 is TGTGCCAGCGCCGGGGGAGGTAGAGAAAAACTGTTTTTT.

The V and J genes are TRBV28 and TRBJ2-7; D might be TRBD2 (5 bases). Germline V CDR1 and CDR2: MDHEN, SYDVKM. The CDR3 totals 15 residues. The V end lost 7 bases, the J end lost 7 bases, and 23 bases lay between the germline ends. The CDR3: CASTQAATPLGEQYF. In nucleotides, the CDR3 is TGTGCCAGCACCCAAGCGGCGACCCCCCTGGGTGAGCAGTACTTC.

For this clone: Other DNA sequences of this sample code for an identical CDR3. This CDR3 reads CASSYGGQGDEKLFF. In DNA, the CDR3 is TGTGCCAGCAGTTACGGTGGACAGGGGGACGAAAAACTGTTTTTT. The chain links TRBV6-5 to TRBJ1-4; TRBD1 matches at 10 bases. The germline CDR1 and CDR2 sequences are MNHEY and SVGAGI. This CDR3 comprises 15 residues. With V trimmed by 2 bases and J by 8 bases, 5 bases remained unmatched.

The chain links TRBV19 to TRBJ2-1, with 11 bases that match TRBD2. V shed 6 bases and J 4 bases; nucleotides not matched to a gene: 5. The CDR3 totals 15 residues. Germline V gene lookup returns CDR1 LNHDA and CDR2 SQIVND (reference sequence). As DNA, the CDR3 is TGTGCCAGTAGGAAGGTAGCGGGAGGGTACAATGAGCAGTTCTTC. Amino acids: CASRKVAGGYNEQFF.

This clone was recorded many times. This rearrangement joins TRBV11-2 to TRBJ2-5; 7 bases are shared with TRBD2. The J call is doubtful: the DNA matches TRBJ2-7 better. The CDR3 covers 16 residues. CDR1 and CDR2 (germline): SGHAT, FQNNGV. In DNA, the CDR3 is TGTGCCAGCAGCTTAACGTCGGGGGGAGGGACCTACGAGCAGTACTTC. Amino acids: CASSLTSGGGTYEQYF.

Note on this clone: Other DNA sequences of this sample code for an identical CDR3. This sequence joins TRBV5-4 and TRBJ2-5; no firm D call. The length of the CDR3 is 11 residues. Trimming shortened V by 3 bases and J by 5 bases, and 5 bases separated the two germline ends. Per the germline V gene, CDR1 is SGHNT and CDR2 is YYREEE (reference sequence). Written as DNA, the CDR3 is TGTGCCAGCAGCTCTGTTGAGACCCAGTACTTC. Translated: CASSSVETQYF.

This chain connects TRBV5-1 to TRBJ2-1, with 14 bases matching TRBD2. The ends lost 5 bases at V and 6 bases at J; junction bases unmatched: 4. Germline loops: CDR1 SGHRS, CDR2 YFSETQ. The CDR3 totals 15 residues. DNA for the CDR3: TGCGCCAGCAGATTCGGGACTAGCGGGAGCAATGAGCAGTTCTTC. Its protein product is CASRFGTSGSNEQFF.

This chain joins TRBV30 and TRBJ1-1, with 7 bases lining up with TRBD1. The CDR3 runs 12 residues. The ends lost 4 bases at V and 4 bases at J; junction bases unmatched: 3. Germline CDR1 and CDR2: GTSNPN and SVGIG (reference sequence). CDR3 in amino acids: CAWKRDSTEAFF. CDR3 nucleotide sequence: TGTGCCTGGAAGCGGGACAGCACTGAAGCTTTCTTT.

Remarks on this clone: The sample has other DNA sequences that encode this CDR3 too. The rearrangement uses TRBV7-9 and TRBJ1-6; 9 bases map to TRBD1. The germline V gene has CDR1 SEHNR and CDR2 FQNEAQ (reference sequence). With 5 bases clipped from V and 3 bases from J, the junction kept 5 bases outside the gene matches. The CDR3 contains 16 residues. In DNA form, the CDR3 reads TGTGCCAGCAGCCAGGGACAGGGTTTCTATAATTCACCCCTCCACTTT. Its protein product is CASSQGQGFYNSPLHF.

In this sample, this clone turned up once. The chain couples TRBV5-1 to TRBJ1-2; D unclear. The CDR3 totals 12 residues. Trimming pared 1 base from V and 10 bases from J, leaving 11 bases between. CDR1 is SGHRS, CDR2 YFSETQ, per germline. The CDR3 loop reads CASSLLAADYTF. In nucleotides, the CDR3 is TGCGCCAGCAGCTTGTTGGCCGCTGACTACACCTTC.

The V call is TRBV30, the J call TRBJ1-4; weak D call: TRBD1 (5 bases). The ends were cut back, 7 bases at V and 4 bases at J, with 10 bases in the middle. Germline values: CDR1 GTSNPN, CDR2 SVGIG (reference sequence). This CDR3 has 12 amino acids. The CDR3 protein is CAYRDGNEKLFF. For the CDR3, the DNA is TGTGCCTACCGGGACGGTAATGAAAAACTGTTTTTT.

Remarks on this clone: A far larger clone is just one base off, so this is likely a read error. V is TRBV4-2 and J is TRBJ2-1, with a weak D call TRBD1 (5 bases). Trimming pared 5 bases from V and 9 bases from J, leaving 11 bases between. CDR1 is LGHNA and CDR2 is YNFKEQ in the germline V gene. The CDR3 consists of 12 residues. CDR3 DNA: TGTGCCAGCAGCTCACAGGCGACTGAGCAGTTCTTC. As protein: CASSSQATEQFF.